The TCR beta chain described here comes from a study of blood T cell repertoires in COVID-19. Here immunoSEQ multiplex PCR was the method, and the copy in TCRdb shows in-frame clones only, minus some. This table holds over 90,000 clones, about nine tenths found once. The origin of this receptor is a man aged 50 or older with acute or convalescent COVID-19. The source material was peripheral blood.

The CDR3 reads CASSLLTVHNEQFF. The CDR3 region has the DNA TGTGCCAGCAGCTTATTGACAGTCCACAATGAGCAGTTCTTC. The rearrangement uses TRBV7-2 and TRBJ2-1; D perhaps matches TRBD1 (5 bases). Trimming removed 2 bases from V and 5 bases from J, with 10 bases in between. This CDR3 spans 14 amino acids. CDR1 and CDR2 (germline): SGHTA, FQGNSA.